The 31 T cell receptor beta chains given below trace back to one sample, sequenced in a study of sequential checkpoint blockade in melanoma. Indicated treatment: randomized to nivolumab then ipilimumab (arm A) or the reverse (arm B). Profiling relied on immunoSEQ multiplex PCR, and the TCRdb table lists in-frame clones only, not all of them. The profile shows tens of thousands of clones, more than 75% of them singletons. Sequencing used CD8+ T cells sorted from blood (inferred from file names), obtained from a patient given nivolumab and ipilimumab in sequence. The receptors come from a human donor with melanoma.

Concerning this clone itself: The junction and the germline gene differ at one end; a read error may be behind it. This rearrangement joins TRBV27 to TRBJ1-3; D gene ambiguous. Germline CDR1 MNHEY, CDR2 SMNVEV (reference sequence). CDR3 length: 15 amino acids. The CDR3 coding sequence is TGTACCAGCAGTTTATCCGGGTTCTCTGGAAACACCATATATTTT. Translated: CTSSLSGFSGNTIYF.

This chain uses TRBV18 with TRBJ2-3, with a tentative D call TRBD2 (6 bases). The CDR3 extends over 14 amino acids. Germline V lookup: CDR1 KGHSH, CDR2 LQKENI. Trimming took 5 bases from V and 4 from J, leaving 13 bases between them. This CDR3 is CASSTGVAADTQYF. CDR3 in DNA: TGTGCCAGCTCAACGGGAGTAGCTGCAGATACGCAGTATTTT.

The gene calls are TRBV28 and TRBJ1-5; tentative D call: TRBD1 (6 bases). CDR1 is MDHEN and CDR2 is SYDVKM in the germline V gene. This CDR3 comprises 16 residues. V gave up 7 bases and J gave up 7 bases, with 23 bases separating them. CDR3 coding DNA: TGTGCCAGCAACTTCGTCCGGGGGGCCGCAGGGCAGCCCCAGCATTTT. Translating gives CASNFVRGAAGQPQHF. Supplemented by reference TRBV28 and TRBJ1-5, the full variable domain reads DVKVTQSSRYLVKRTGEKVFLECVQDMDHENMFWYRQDPGLGLRLIYFSYDVKMKEKGDIPEGYSVSREKKERFSLILESASTNQTSMYLCASNFVRGAAGQPQHFGDGTRLSIL.

The rearrangement links TRBV28 to TRBJ1-1; D gene ambiguous. Trimming pared 5 bases from V and 0 bases from J, leaving 7 bases between. The CDR3 is 13 residues long. Germline V gene sequence: CDR1 MDHEN, CDR2 SYDVKM. CDR3 protein: CASSAQMNTEAFF. Here the CDR3 DNA reads TGTGCCAGCAGTGCTCAGATGAACACTGAAGCTTTCTTT.

The chain links TRBV7-2 to TRBJ2-5, with 14 nucleotides matching TRBD2. The junction had 5 bases not matched to a gene; V was cut back by 3 bases and J by 5 bases. Germline lookup yields CDR1 SGHTA and CDR2 FQGNSA. CDR3 length: 16 residues. The CDR3 reads CASSFGLAGGQETQYF. The CDR3 nucleotides read TGTGCCAGCAGCTTTGGACTAGCGGGAGGACAGGAGACCCAGTACTTC.

The chain uses TRBV7-3 and TRBJ1-2, with TRBD1 matching over 7 bases. V lost 5 bases, J lost 6 bases, and 15 bases stayed unmatched. This CDR3 spans 16 amino acids. Germline V gene data show CDR1 as SGHTA and CDR2 as FQGTGA. The CDR3 DNA follows: TGTGCCAGCAGCAAGACCGGACAGGATGGGCTGGATGGCTACACCTTC. Protein: CASSKTGQDGLDGYTF.

The chain joins TRBV6-7 to TRBJ2-5, with 7 bases that match TRBD2. TRBV6-7 is placed among ORFs of uncertain function. The CDR3 runs to 16 residues. Germline trimming cut 4 bases from V and 4 bases from J; bases unmatched to any gene: 12. The CDR3 DNA reads as TGTGCCAGCAGTTTTGTGAGGGCAGGGAGGGGAGAGACCCAGTACTTC. Encoded protein: CASSFVRAGRGETQYF.

The chain has TRBV7-2 and TRBJ2-1; no clear D. Trimming removed 4 bases at V and 1 base at J, with 5 bases between. Germline lookup yields CDR1 SGHTA and CDR2 FQGNSA. CDR3 length equals 13 residues. CDR3 sequence (DNA): TGTGCCAGCAGCTGGCAGTCCTACAATGAGCAGTTCTTC. Its translation is CASSWQSYNEQFF.

As DNA, the CDR3 is TGTGCCAGCAGCCAAGACAGGCAGGGGTTGAAGCAGTTCTTC. Translated, it gives CASSQDRQGLKQFF. This rearrangement joins TRBV14 to TRBJ2-1; perhaps TRBD1 as D (6 bases). The length of the CDR3 is 14 residues. Trimming took off 0 bases at V and 11 bases at J, with 14 bases between the two ends. In germline, CDR1 is SGHDN, CDR2 FVKESK.

V is TRBV7-2 and J is TRBJ2-5; 9 nucleotides line up with TRBD1. The CDR3 covers 14 residues. V gave up 5 bases and J gave up 4 bases; unmatched junction bases: 5. Looked up from germline, CDR1 is SGHTA and CDR2 is FQGNSA. The CDR3 loop is CASSPDRGTETQYF. The CDR3 region has the DNA TGTGCCAGCAGCCCGGACAGGGGAACAGAGACCCAGTACTTC.

This chain uses TRBV18 with TRBJ2-1; D remains ambiguous. Germline assignment: CDR1 KGHSH and CDR2 LQKENI. The CDR3 is made up of 16 amino acids. Trimming removed 0 bases from V and 4 bases from J, with 13 bases in between. CDR3 coding DNA: TGTGCCAGCTCACCACCTGACGGAGTTCTTTACAATGAGCAGTTCTTC. Encoded protein: CASSPPDGVLYNEQFF.

On this clone: A junction end diverges from the germline sequence, so it may reflect a read error. The V and J genes are TRBV7-2 and TRBJ2-7; 9 positions match TRBD1. The CDR3 is made up of 15 amino acids. The germline V gene has CDR1 SGHTA and CDR2 FQGNSA. CDR3 sequence reads: CASTLRGTGLYEQYF. Here the CDR3 DNA reads TGTGCCAGCACCTTAAGGGGGACAGGGTTGTACGAGCAGTACTTC.

The gene calls are TRBV27 and TRBJ1-5; 8 positions agree with TRBD1. The CDR3 spans 13 residues. In germline, CDR1 is MNHEY, CDR2 SMNVEV (reference sequence). The V segment lost 6 bases and the J segment 7 bases; nucleotides outside the gene matches: 5. The chain's CDR3 is CASRAQGAQPQHF. CDR3 nucleotides: TGTGCCAGCAGAGCCCAGGGGGCCCAGCCCCAGCATTTT.

The rearrangement uses TRBV11-2 and TRBJ2-7; 9 nucleotides agree with TRBD2. With V trimmed by 1 base and J by 7 bases, 11 bases remained unmatched. This CDR3 region has 16 residues. Germline values: CDR1 SGHAT, CDR2 FQNNGV. CDR3 nucleotides: TGTGCCAGCAGCTTAGGGGCGGGAGGGGGGAAGGGGGAGCAGTACTTC. Protein sequence: CASSLGAGGGKGEQYF.

This clone occurred once. The chain uses TRBV30 and TRBJ2-5; TRBD1 matches 7 bases. CDR3 length equals 14 residues. V shed 3 bases and J 5 bases; nucleotides not matched to a gene: 9. Germline V gene sequence: CDR1 GTSNPN, CDR2 SVGIG (reference sequence). The CDR3 DNA reads as TGTGCCTGGAGGATAAGGGGGCTTGGGGAGACCCAGTACTTC. Translated, it gives CAWRIRGLGETQYF.

The rearrangement uses TRBV30 and TRBJ2-3; D gene ambiguous. The CDR3 totals 12 residues. Germline V gene data show CDR1 as GTSNPN and CDR2 as SVGIG (reference sequence). V lost 6 bases, J lost 2 bases, and 9 bases lay in between. In DNA, the CDR3 is TGTGCCTGTCTTCGGTTCACAGATACGCAGTATTTT. Its translation: CACLRFTDTQYF.

The chain couples TRBV5-1 to TRBJ2-1; 9 bases agree with TRBD1. The germline V gene encodes CDR1 SGHRS and CDR2 YFSETQ. This CDR3 comprises 15 residues. V trimming: 2 bases; J trimming: 4 bases; junction bases outside the gene matches: 4. CDR3 in amino acids: CASSFSGQGYNEQFF. The CDR3 DNA is TGCGCCAGCAGCTTCTCTGGACAGGGGTACAATGAGCAGTTCTTC.

The J gene is TRBJ2-1, the V gene TRBV7-2, with D perhaps TRBD2 (8 bases). The CDR3 is 15 amino acids. Germline loops: CDR1 SGHTA, CDR2 FQGNSA. Trimming took off 5 bases at V and 8 bases at J, with 19 bases between the two ends. CDR3 DNA: TGTGCCAGCAGCCGAGGGGGCGGGAGGTTCGATGAGCAGTTCTTC. This gives the protein CASSRGGGRFDEQFF.

This clone appeared a single time. This rearrangement joins TRBV5-1 to TRBJ2-7; 8 positions agree with TRBD1. Looked up from germline, CDR1 is SGHRS and CDR2 is YFSETQ. V was clipped by 1 base and J by 7 bases; unmatched bases: 10. The CDR3 covers 15 residues. The CDR3 loop reads CASSLRPGQAGEQYF. CDR3 nucleotides: TGCGCCAGCAGCTTGAGGCCGGGACAGGCCGGGGAGCAGTACTTC.

The chain carries TRBV2 and TRBJ2-7; 12 bases are shared with TRBD1. Germline loops: CDR1 SNHLY, CDR2 FYNNEI. CDR3 length: 15 amino acids. J gave up 5 bases and V 4 bases, and 6 bases lay outside the gene matches. Written as DNA, the CDR3 is TGTGCCAGCAGTGGGGTGGGACAGGGGGCCCACGAGCAGTACTTC. Its translation: CASSGVGQGAHEQYF.

V is TRBV9 and J is TRBJ2-2; 12 bases agree with TRBD1. The CDR3 is 19 residues long. V lost 4 bases and J lost 4; bases outside the gene matches: 14. Germline CDR1 SGDLS, CDR2 YYNGEE. CDR3 amino acids: CASSLRWGTGGASTGELFF. The CDR3 region has the DNA TGTGCCAGCAGCCTACGATGGGGGACAGGGGGCGCGAGCACCGGGGAGCTGTTTTTT.

The J gene is TRBJ2-1, the V gene TRBV11-2; 9 bases agree with TRBD2. Germline V CDR1 and CDR2: SGHAT, FQNNGV. The CDR3 has 16 amino acids. Trimming cost V 4 bases and J 6 bases; bases outside gene matches: 10. The CDR3 nucleotides are TGTGCCAGCAGCTCCCTATATAGCGGGAGACGCAATGAGCAGTTCTTC. It yields the protein CASSSLYSGRRNEQFF.

This sequence joins TRBV10-3 and TRBJ2-5; D perhaps matches TRBD1 (5 bases). The CDR3 is 14 amino acids. The germline V gene has CDR1 ENHRY and CDR2 SYGVKD. V lost 6 bases and J lost 7, with 18 bases in between. CDR3 DNA: TGTGCCATCAGCTGGGGCGGCGCAGATGGGACCCAGTACTTC. Translated, it gives CAISWGGADGTQYF.

This clone was detected a few times. Here the CDR3 DNA reads TGTGCCAGCAGCTTCGACAGAAATCAGCCCCAGCATTTT. It encodes CASSFDRNQPQHF. The rearrangement joins TRBV7-2 to TRBJ1-5; TRBD1 is a possible D gene (5 bases). Trimming pared 3 bases from V and 4 bases from J, leaving 7 bases between. The germline gives CDR1 SGHTA, CDR2 FQGNSA. The CDR3 totals 13 residues. The whole variable domain, filled in from reference TRBV7-2 and TRBJ1-5, reads GAGVSQSPSNKVTEKGKDVELRCDPISGHTALYWYRQSLGQGLEFLIYFQGNSAPDKSGLPSDRFSAERTGGSVSTLTIQRTQQEDSAVYLCASSFDRNQPQHFGDGTRLSIL.

The chain combines TRBV27 with TRBJ2-1; 13 bases fit TRBD2. The CDR3 sequence is 16 residues long. Germline values: CDR1 MNHEY, CDR2 SMNVEV (reference sequence). The junction had 4 bases not matched to a gene; V was cut back by 1 base and J by 7 bases. DNA of the CDR3: TGTGCCAGCAGTTTATGGTGGACTAGCGGGAGAAATGAGCAGTTCTTC. Amino acid sequence: CASSLWWTSGRNEQFF.

This chain connects TRBV27 to TRBJ1-3; no clear D gene. This CDR3 is 14 amino acids long. The germline gives CDR1 MNHEY, CDR2 SMNVEV (reference sequence). The V gene lost 4 bases and the J gene lost 0 bases, with 7 bases spanning the gap. The CDR3 here is CASSSTFSGNTIYF. CDR3 nucleotide sequence: TGTGCCAGCAGTTCGACATTCTCTGGAAACACCATATATTTT.

The genes are TRBV9 and TRBJ1-4; D is unresolved. The CDR3 runs 12 residues. Germline assignment: CDR1 SGDLS and CDR2 YYNGEE. V shed 3 bases and J shed 7 bases, with 7 bases lying between them. The CDR3 bases are TGTGCCAGCAGCGGATACAGTGAAAAACTGTTTTTT. Translation: CASSGYSEKLFF.

V gene TRBV6-4 combines with J gene TRBJ2-7; 8 nucleotides line up with TRBD2. After removal of 5 bases from V and 3 bases from J, the junction contained 21 bases not matched to a gene. Germline V gene data show CDR1 as MRHNA and CDR2 as SNTAGT. The CDR3 sequence is 19 residues long. The CDR3 loop is CASSSPARAGEAPHYEQYF. In DNA form, the CDR3 reads TGTGCCAGCAGTAGCCCAGCTAGAGCGGGAGAGGCGCCGCACTACGAGCAGTACTTC.

The rearrangement joins TRBV7-9 to TRBJ2-2, with TRBD2 identical over 13 bases. The CDR3 runs 18 residues. Unmatched junction bases numbered 11, after V lost 4 bases and J lost 6 bases. Per the germline V gene, CDR1 is SEHNR and CDR2 is FQNEAQ (reference sequence). The CDR3 sequence is CASSSLGLAGVSAGELFF. The CDR3 DNA reads as TGTGCCAGCAGCTCCCTAGGACTAGCGGGAGTTTCGGCCGGGGAGCTGTTTTTT.

The CDR3 here is CASSPGTGVTEAFF. Here the CDR3 DNA reads TGTGCCAGCAGCCCCGGGACAGGGGTCACTGAAGCTTTCTTT. The rearrangement uses TRBV5-5 and TRBJ1-1; 10 positions match TRBD1. This CDR3 has 14 amino acids. Germline CDR1 is SGHKS and CDR2 is YYEKEE (reference sequence). Losses at the gene ends were 4 bases for V and 4 bases for J; bases not matched to a gene: 4.

The V call is TRBV7-2, the J call TRBJ2-3, with 8 nucleotides matching TRBD2. Trimming cost V 2 bases and J 5 bases; bases outside gene matches: 6. The CDR3 is made up of 15 amino acids. Germline V lookup: CDR1 SGHTA, CDR2 FQGNSA. This CDR3 is CASSLWGAGEDTQYF. As DNA, the CDR3 is TGTGCCAGCAGCTTATGGGGAGCGGGAGAAGATACGCAGTATTTT.